This T cell receptor (beta chain) stems from a study of OX40 agonist ivuxolimab in advanced cancers. Background for the entire study: Ivuxolimab was a fully human IgG2 agonistic monoclonal antibody targeting the costimulatory receptor OX40 (CD134). Intravenous ivuxolimab was administered to patients every 2 weeks at six dose levels: 0.01, 0.1, 0.3, 1.5, 3 and 10 mg/kg. Partial responses were achieved by three dose-escalation patients, of whom one had hepatocellular carcinoma and two had cutaneous melanoma. The dose-escalation cohort was about 86% male with a mean age of about 54 years, ranging from about 20 to 80. The paper describes the monotherapy dose-escalation part (N ≈ 51 patients) of the phase I trial of ivuxolimab. Of the approximately 50 dose-escalation patients, hepatocellular carcinoma was present in about 20, melanoma in some 15, renal cell carcinoma in 9 and head and neck cancer in 9. Prior anti-PD-1, anti-PD-L1 or anti-CTLA-4 therapy was permitted, and checkpoint inhibitors had been received by 30% to 40% of dose-escalation patients. The purpose of peripheral TCRbeta sequencing was to test whether ivuxolimab changed TCR sequence diversity and led to clonal T-cell expansion. Beyond this particular receptor, the publication reports: After ivuxolimab, expanded clones were on average more numerous among CD8+ T cells than among CD4+ T cells. At doses of 0.1 to 3.0 mg/kg, clonal expansion of both CD4+ and CD8+ blood T cells was observed from baseline to week 6. Low levels of normalized T-cell clonal expansion were also shown by some nonresponding patients. Antigen specificity was not determined for the clonally expanded peripheral T cells. In the 0.1-3.0 mg/kg groups, partial responders had among the lowest normalized peripheral clonal expansion, particularly in CD8+ T cells.

The trial excluded patients who had a history of autoimmune disease or who were on systemic immunosuppression. In every dose cohort, peripheral blood was drawn for TCR sequencing at baseline, cycle 4 day 1, and cycle 7 day 1. The samples were drawn from a first-in-human, open-label, multicenter phase I dose-escalation trial of ivuxolimab. Adults with locally advanced or metastatic melanoma, renal cell carcinoma, hepatocellular carcinoma or head and neck squamous cell carcinoma were enrolled in the trial. Before TCR sequencing, CD4+ T cells and CD8+ T cells were sorted from peripheral blood as separate populations. Of note for this clone: Its antigen is currently not known. No quality values exist for individual bases; no much larger clone is one base distant.

Genomic DNA was extracted from sorted cells for sequencing of the TCRbeta CDR3 region. The immunoSEQ Assay was used for sequencing of TCRbeta CDR3 regions. This immuneACCESS table, as held by TCRdb, lists in-frame sequences with V and J called but not all clones. Of the missing ones, under half trace to an unresolved V gene in checked studies; the others have no known cause. The sample profile shows 55,000 to 80,000 clones; around 84% of them were found once. The top ten hold 2.4% of the sample. Reading the germline V gene gives CDR1 SGHNT and CDR2 YENEEA. V is clipped by 0 bases and J by 1 base, and the sequence between their germline boundaries is 4 bases long. From the cysteine up to the phenylalanine, the CDR3 has a length of 13 residues. Just CDR3 DNA is preserved here, 39 bases in frame from base 1.

The TCR was taken from an adult with an advanced solid tumor such as melanoma, head and neck, liver or kidney cancer. The chain joins TRBV11-3 to TRBJ2-7; the D gene lacks a confident call. The sequences come from CD4+ or CD8+ T cells sorted from blood, collected in a trial of the OX40 agonist ivuxolimab. The DNA sequence follows: TGTGCCAGCAGCTTAGATATTTCCTACGAGCAGTACTTC. This is translated as CASSLDISYEQYF.